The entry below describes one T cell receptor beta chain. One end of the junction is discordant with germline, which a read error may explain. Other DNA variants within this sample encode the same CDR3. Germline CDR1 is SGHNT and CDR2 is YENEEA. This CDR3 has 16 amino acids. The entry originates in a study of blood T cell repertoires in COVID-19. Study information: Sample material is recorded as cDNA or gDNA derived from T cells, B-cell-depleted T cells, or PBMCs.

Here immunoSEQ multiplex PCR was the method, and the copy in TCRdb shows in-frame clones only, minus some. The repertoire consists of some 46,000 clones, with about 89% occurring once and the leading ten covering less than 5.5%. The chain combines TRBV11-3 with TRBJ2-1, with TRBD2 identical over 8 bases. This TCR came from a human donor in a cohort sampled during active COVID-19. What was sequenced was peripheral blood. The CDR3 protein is CASSDVAGSSYNEQFF. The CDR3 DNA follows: TGTGCTAGCAGTGATGTAGCGGGAAGCTCCTACAATGAGCAGTTCTTC.